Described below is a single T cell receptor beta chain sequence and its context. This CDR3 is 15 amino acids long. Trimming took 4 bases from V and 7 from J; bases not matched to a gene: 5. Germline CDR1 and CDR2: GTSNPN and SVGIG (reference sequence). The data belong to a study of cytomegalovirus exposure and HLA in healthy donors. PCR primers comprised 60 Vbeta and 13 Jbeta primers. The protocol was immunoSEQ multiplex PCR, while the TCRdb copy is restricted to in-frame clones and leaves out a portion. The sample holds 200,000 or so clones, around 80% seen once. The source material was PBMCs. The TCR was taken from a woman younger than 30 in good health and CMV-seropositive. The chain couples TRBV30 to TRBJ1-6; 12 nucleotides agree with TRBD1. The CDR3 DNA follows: TGTGCCTGGACCGGGACAGGGGGCTGGAATTCACCCCTCCACTTT. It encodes CAWTGTGGWNSPLHF.